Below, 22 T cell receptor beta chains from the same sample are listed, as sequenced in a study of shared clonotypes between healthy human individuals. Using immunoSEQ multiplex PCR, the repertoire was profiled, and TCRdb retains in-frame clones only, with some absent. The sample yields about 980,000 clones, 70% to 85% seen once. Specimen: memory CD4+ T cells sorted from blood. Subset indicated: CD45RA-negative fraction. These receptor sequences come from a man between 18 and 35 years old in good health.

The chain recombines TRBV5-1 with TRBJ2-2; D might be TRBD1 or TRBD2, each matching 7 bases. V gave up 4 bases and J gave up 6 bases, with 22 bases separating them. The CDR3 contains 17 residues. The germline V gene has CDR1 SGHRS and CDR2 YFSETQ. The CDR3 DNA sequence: TGCGCCAGCAGCCGATCGACAGGGAGGGACCCTCCCGGGGAGCTGTTTTTT. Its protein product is CASSRSTGRDPPGELFF.

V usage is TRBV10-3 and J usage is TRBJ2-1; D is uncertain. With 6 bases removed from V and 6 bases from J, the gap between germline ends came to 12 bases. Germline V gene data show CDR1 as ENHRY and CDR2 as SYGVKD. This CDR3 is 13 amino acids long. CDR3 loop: CAISPDPLNEQFF. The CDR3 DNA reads TGTGCCATCAGCCCGGACCCTCTCAATGAGCAGTTCTTC.

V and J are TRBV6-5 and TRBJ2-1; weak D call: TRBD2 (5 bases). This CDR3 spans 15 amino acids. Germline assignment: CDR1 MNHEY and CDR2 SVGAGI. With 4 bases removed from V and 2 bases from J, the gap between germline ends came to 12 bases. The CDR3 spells CASSFAGPTYNEQFF. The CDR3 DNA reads TGTGCCAGCAGTTTTGCGGGCCCGACCTACAATGAGCAGTTCTTC.

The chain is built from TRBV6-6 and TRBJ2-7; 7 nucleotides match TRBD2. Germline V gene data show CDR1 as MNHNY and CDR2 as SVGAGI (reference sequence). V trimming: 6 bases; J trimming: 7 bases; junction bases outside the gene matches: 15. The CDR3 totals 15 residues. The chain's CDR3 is CASRPNPGTTREQYF. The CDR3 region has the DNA TGTGCCAGCAGGCCCAACCCCGGGACTACGAGGGAGCAGTACTTC.

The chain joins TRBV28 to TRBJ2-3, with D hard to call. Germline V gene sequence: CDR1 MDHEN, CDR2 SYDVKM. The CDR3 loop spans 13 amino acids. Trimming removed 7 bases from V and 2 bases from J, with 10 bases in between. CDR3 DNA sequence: TGTGCCAGCAACCCAGGCACCACAGATACGCAGTATTTT. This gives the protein CASNPGTTDTQYF. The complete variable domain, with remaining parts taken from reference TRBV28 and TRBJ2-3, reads DVKVTQSSRYLVKRTGEKVFLECVQDMDHENMFWYRQDPGLGLRLIYFSYDVKMKEKGDIPEGYSVSREKKERFSLILESASTNQTSMYLCASNPGTTDTQYFGPGTRLTVL.

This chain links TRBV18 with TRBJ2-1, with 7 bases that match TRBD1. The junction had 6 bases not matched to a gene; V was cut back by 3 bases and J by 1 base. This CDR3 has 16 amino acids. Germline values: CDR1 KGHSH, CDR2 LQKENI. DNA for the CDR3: TGTGCCAGCTCACCCCAGGGGGTGACGTCCTACAATGAGCAGTTCTTC. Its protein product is CASSPQGVTSYNEQFF.

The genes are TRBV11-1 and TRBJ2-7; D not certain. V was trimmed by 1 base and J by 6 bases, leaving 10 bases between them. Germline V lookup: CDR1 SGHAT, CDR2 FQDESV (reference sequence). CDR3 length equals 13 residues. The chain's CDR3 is CASSLGAHGEQYF. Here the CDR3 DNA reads TGTGCCAGCAGCTTAGGGGCACACGGCGAGCAGTACTTC.

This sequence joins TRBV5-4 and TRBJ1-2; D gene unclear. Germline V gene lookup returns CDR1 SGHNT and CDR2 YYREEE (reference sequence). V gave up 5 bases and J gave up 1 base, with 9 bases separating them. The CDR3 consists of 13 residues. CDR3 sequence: CASRPGINYGYTF. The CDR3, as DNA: TGTGCCAGCAGGCCCGGGATTAACTATGGCTACACCTTC.

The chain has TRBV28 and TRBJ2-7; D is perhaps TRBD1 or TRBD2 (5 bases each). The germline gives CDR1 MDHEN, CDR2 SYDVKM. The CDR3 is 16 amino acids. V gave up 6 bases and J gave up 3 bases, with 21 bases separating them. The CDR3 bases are TGTGCCAGCAGGCCCGGTGGGGACCGAGGGGACTACGAGCAGTACTTC. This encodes CASRPGGDRGDYEQYF.

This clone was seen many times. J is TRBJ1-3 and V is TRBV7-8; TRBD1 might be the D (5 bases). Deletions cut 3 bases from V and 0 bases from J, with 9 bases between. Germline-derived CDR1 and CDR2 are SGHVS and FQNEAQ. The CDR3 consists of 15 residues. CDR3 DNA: TGTGCCAGCAGCTTCCCGGGGGGCTCTGGAAACACCATATATTTT. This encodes CASSFPGGSGNTIYF.

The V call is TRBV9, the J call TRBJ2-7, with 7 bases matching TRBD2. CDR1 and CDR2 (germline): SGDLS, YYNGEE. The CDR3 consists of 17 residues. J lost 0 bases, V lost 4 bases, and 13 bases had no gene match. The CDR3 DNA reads TGTGCCAGCAGCACAGAAGGACTAGGCCCGAGCTCCTACGAGCAGTACTTC. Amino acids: CASSTEGLGPSSYEQYF.

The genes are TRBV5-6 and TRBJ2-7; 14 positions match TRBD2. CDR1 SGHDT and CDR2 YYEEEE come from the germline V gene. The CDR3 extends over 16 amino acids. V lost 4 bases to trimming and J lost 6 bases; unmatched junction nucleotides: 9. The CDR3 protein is CASSIGLAGGIIEQYF. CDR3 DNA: TGTGCCAGCAGCATCGGACTAGCGGGAGGTATTATCGAGCAGTACTTC.

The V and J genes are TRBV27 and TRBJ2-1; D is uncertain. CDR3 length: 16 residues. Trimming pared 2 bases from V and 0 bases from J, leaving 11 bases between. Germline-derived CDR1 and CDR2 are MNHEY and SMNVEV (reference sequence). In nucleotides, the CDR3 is TGTGCCAGCAGTTTAGTCTTCCTGAGCTCCTACAATGAGCAGTTCTTC. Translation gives CASSLVFLSSYNEQFF.

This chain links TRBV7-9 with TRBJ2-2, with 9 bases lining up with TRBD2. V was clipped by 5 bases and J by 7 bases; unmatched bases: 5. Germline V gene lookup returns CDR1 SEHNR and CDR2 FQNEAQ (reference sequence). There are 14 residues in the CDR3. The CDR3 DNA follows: TGTGCCAGCAGCCAGGGACTAGCCGGCGGGGAGCTGTTTTTT. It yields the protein CASSQGLAGGELFF.

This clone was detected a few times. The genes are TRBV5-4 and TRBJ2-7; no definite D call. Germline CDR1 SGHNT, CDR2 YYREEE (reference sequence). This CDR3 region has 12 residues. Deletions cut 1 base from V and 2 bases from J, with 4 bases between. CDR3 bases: TGTGCCAGCAGCTTGAACGCCTACGAGCAGTACTTC. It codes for CASSLNAYEQYF.

CDR3 nucleotides: TGTGCCAGCAGCTTAGCGCTGGGGGCTCCTGGGGCCAACGTCCTGACTTTC. Its protein is CASSLALGAPGANVLTF. The chain uses TRBV7-9 and TRBJ2-6; the D gene is possibly TRBD1 (6 bases). This CDR3 region has 17 residues. V lost 0 bases, J lost 2 bases, and 11 bases lay in between. From germline, CDR1 is SEHNR and CDR2 FQNEAQ (reference sequence). The whole variable domain, filled in from reference TRBV7-9 and TRBJ2-6, reads DTGVSQNPRHKITKRGQNVTFRCDPISEHNRLYWYRQTLGQGPEFLTYFQNEAQLEKSRLLSDRFSAERPKGSFSTLEIQRTEQGDSAMYLCASSLALGAPGANVLTFGAGSRLTVL.

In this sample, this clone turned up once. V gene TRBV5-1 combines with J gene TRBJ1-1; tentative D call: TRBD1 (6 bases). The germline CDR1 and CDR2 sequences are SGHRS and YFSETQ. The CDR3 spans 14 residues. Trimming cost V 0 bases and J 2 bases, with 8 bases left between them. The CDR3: CASSLGQDNTEAFF. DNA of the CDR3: TGCGCCAGCAGCTTGGGACAGGATAACACTGAAGCTTTCTTT.

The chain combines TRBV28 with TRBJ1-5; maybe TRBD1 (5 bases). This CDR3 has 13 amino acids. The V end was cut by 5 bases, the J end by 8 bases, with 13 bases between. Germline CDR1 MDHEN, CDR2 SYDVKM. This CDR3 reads CASSHGGREPQHF. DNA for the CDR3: TGTGCCAGCAGTCATGGGGGTAGGGAGCCCCAGCATTTT.

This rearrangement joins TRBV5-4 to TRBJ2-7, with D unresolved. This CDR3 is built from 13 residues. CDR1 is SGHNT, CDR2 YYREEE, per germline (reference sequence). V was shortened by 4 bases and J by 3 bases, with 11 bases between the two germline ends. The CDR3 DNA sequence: TGTGCCAGCAGCCCCCCCCATAGCTACGAGCAGTACTTC. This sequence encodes CASSPPHSYEQYF.

The CDR3 here is CASSLGQDPFFYEQYF. CDR3 DNA sequence: TGCGCCAGCAGCTTGGGACAGGATCCTTTTTTCTACGAGCAGTACTTC. The rearrangement links TRBV5-1 to TRBJ2-7; possible D gene TRBD1, 6 bases. V lost 0 bases and J 3 bases, leaving 16 bases between the germline ends. The CDR3 spans 16 residues. Germline CDR1 is SGHRS and CDR2 is YFSETQ.

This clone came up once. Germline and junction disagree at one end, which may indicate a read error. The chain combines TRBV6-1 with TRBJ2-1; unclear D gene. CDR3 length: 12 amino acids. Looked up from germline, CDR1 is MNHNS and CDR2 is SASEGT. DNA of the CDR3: TGTGCCAGCAGGGAAGGACGCGGTGAGCAGTTCTTC. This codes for CASREGRGEQFF.

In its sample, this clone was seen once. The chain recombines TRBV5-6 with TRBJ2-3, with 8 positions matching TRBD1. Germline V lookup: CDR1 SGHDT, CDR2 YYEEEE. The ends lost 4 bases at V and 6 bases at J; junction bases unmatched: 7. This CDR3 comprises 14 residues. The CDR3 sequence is CASSPGQGRDTQYF. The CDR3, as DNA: TGTGCCAGCAGCCCCGGACAGGGCCGTGATACGCAGTATTTT.